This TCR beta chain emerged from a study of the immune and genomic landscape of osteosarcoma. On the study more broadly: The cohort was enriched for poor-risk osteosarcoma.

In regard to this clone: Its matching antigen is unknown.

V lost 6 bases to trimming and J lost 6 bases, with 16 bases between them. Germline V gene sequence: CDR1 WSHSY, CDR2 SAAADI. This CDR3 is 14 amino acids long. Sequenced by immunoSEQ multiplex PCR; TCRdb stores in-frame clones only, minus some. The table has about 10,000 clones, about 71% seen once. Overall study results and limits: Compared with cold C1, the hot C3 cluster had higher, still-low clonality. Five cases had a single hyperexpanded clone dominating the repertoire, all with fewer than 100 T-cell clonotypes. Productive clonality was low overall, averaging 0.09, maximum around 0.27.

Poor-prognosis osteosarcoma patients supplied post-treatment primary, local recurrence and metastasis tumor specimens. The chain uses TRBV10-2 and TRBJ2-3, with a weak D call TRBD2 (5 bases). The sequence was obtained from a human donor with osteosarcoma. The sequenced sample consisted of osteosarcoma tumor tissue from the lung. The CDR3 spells CASSTDSFGDTQYF. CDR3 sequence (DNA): TGCGCCAGCAGCACGGACTCCTTTGGGGATACGCAGTATTTT.